The 14 T cell receptor beta chains listed next were all sequenced from one sample in a study of shared clonotypes between healthy human individuals. Naive CD8 populations comprised CD45RO-negative cells positively selected for CCR7, excluding terminally differentiated effector memory CD45RA+ cells. TCRdb's copy holds only in-frame clones and misses some; the assay was immunoSEQ multiplex PCR. The sample carries hundreds of thousands of clones, around 96% recorded once. What was sequenced was naive CD8+ T cells sorted from blood. The receptors stem from a young woman in good health.

This clone occurred once. The rearrangement links TRBV29-1 to TRBJ2-7; D is perhaps TRBD1 or TRBD2 (5 bases each). CDR1 is SQVTM, CDR2 ANQGSEA, per germline. The V end was cut by 0 bases, the J end by 0 bases, with 12 bases between. The CDR3 extends over 15 amino acids. The CDR3 DNA reads as TGCAGCGTTGAAGATCGGTGGGGGAACTCCTACGAGCAGTACTTC. Protein product: CSVEDRWGNSYEQYF.

The rearrangement joins TRBV29-1 to TRBJ1-1, with unresolved D. CDR3 length: 11 amino acids. Trimming removed 6 bases from V and 5 bases from J, with 10 bases in between. CDR1 SQVTM and CDR2 ANQGSEA come from the germline V gene. CDR3 in amino acids: CSVVGGTEAFF. The DNA of the CDR3 is TGCAGCGTAGTAGGAGGGACTGAAGCTTTCTTT. Using reference TRBV29-1 and TRBJ1-1 for the parts outside the CDR3, the full variable domain is SAVISQKPSRDICQRGTSLTIQCQVDSQVTMMFWYRQQPGQSLTLIATANQGSEATYESGFVIDKFPISRPNLTFSTLTVSNMSPEDSSIYLCSVVGGTEAFFGQGTRLTVV.

The chain links TRBV6-5 to TRBJ1-2, with a weak D call TRBD1 (6 bases). V was cut by 2 bases and J by 10 bases, with 14 bases left in between. The CDR3 is made up of 13 amino acids. CDR1 is MNHEY, CDR2 SVGAGI, per germline. The CDR3 DNA sequence: TGTGCCAGCAGTTACCACGAGCGGGGGCTCTACACCTTC. Translated: CASSYHERGLYTF.

This clone occurred once. The chain joins TRBV5-6 to TRBJ1-5; 9 bases agree with TRBD1. From germline, CDR1 is SGHDT and CDR2 YYEEEE. This CDR3 spans 18 amino acids. J lost 4 bases, V lost 7 bases, and 18 bases had no gene match. CDR3 residues: CASRSWRGQGIKNQPQHF. CDR3 coding DNA: TGTGCCAGCCGCTCCTGGAGGGGACAGGGCATCAAGAATCAGCCCCAGCATTTT.

V gene TRBV28 combines with J gene TRBJ2-7; 7 bases match TRBD1. Trimming at V came to 2 bases and at J to 6 bases, leaving 4 bases not matched to a gene. The CDR3 runs to 13 residues. From germline, CDR1 is MDHEN and CDR2 SYDVKM. This CDR3 reads CASSLTQGSEQYF. As DNA, the CDR3 is TGTGCCAGCAGTTTAACACAGGGGTCCGAGCAGTACTTC.

This chain uses TRBV2 with TRBJ1-2; 7 nucleotides align to TRBD1. The CDR3 runs to 14 residues. The germline V gene encodes CDR1 SNHLY and CDR2 FYNNEI. J was trimmed by 4 bases and V by 2 bases; bases with no gene match: 4. This CDR3 reads CASSESGTVYGYTF. The CDR3 DNA reads as TGTGCCAGCAGTGAATCGGGGACAGTCTATGGCTACACCTTC.

This clone came up once. The V gene is TRBV29-1, the J gene TRBJ2-1; no definite D call. The CDR3 consists of 10 residues. V lost 4 bases, J lost 8 bases, and 6 bases lay in between. From germline, CDR1 is SQVTM and CDR2 ANQGSEA. The CDR3 reads CSVVRYEQFF. CDR3 nucleotides: TGCAGCGTTGTGCGATATGAGCAGTTCTTC.

V and J are TRBV5-1 and TRBJ2-1, with 11 positions matching TRBD2. The CDR3 covers 17 residues. Germline CDR1 is SGHRS and CDR2 is YFSETQ. J gave up 5 bases and V 5 bases, and 12 bases lay outside the gene matches. The CDR3, as DNA: TGCGCCAGCAGTGTTGGCCCTAGCGGGAGGCTCGACAATGAGCAGTTCTTC. Protein product: CASSVGPSGRLDNEQFF.

The chain joins TRBV7-8 to TRBJ1-5, with 9 positions matching TRBD1. This CDR3 is 13 amino acids long. Germline values: CDR1 SGHVS, CDR2 FQNEAQ. With 5 bases clipped from V and 4 bases from J, the junction kept 0 bases outside the gene matches. The CDR3 DNA follows: TGTGCCAGCAGCGACAGGGGGAATCAGCCCCAGCATTTT. Translation gives CASSDRGNQPQHF.

The rearrangement links TRBV28 to TRBJ2-7, with D unresolved. Trimming took off 7 bases at V and 1 base at J, with 11 bases between the two ends. CDR1 is MDHEN, CDR2 SYDVKM, per germline. The CDR3 has 13 residues. DNA of the CDR3: TGTGCCAGCACCTATCGAGAGTCCTACGAGCAGTACTTC. Translating gives CASTYRESYEQYF. The full variable domain, in which reference TRBV28 and TRBJ2-7 provide the parts outside the CDR3, is DVKVTQSSRYLVKRTGEKVFLECVQDMDHENMFWYRQDPGLGLRLIYFSYDVKMKEKGDIPEGYSVSREKKERFSLILESASTNQTSMYLCASTYRESYEQYFGPGTRLTVT.

The chain employs TRBV28 and TRBJ1-2, with D maybe TRBD1 (6 bases). The V gene's germline CDR1 is MDHEN and CDR2 SYDVKM. The CDR3 consists of 15 residues. V was trimmed by 6 bases and J by 8 bases, leaving 22 bases between them. The CDR3: CASREQGRSIGGYTF. The CDR3 DNA follows: TGTGCCAGCAGAGAACAGGGCCGGTCGATCGGGGGCTACACCTTC.

This sequence joins TRBV5-1 and TRBJ1-1, with D perhaps matching TRBD1 (6 bases). Germline CDR1 and CDR2: SGHRS and YFSETQ. V was clipped by 10 bases and J by 2 bases, with 12 bases between them. The CDR3 contains 12 residues. CDR3 in DNA: TGCGCCTCTCGGGACACCAACACTGAAGCTTTCTTT. Protein sequence: CASRDTNTEAFF.

The gene calls are TRBV28 and TRBJ2-1; D gene ambiguous. Germline values: CDR1 MDHEN, CDR2 SYDVKM. There are 16 residues in the CDR3. The V end lost 3 bases, the J end lost 2 bases, and 14 bases lay between the germline ends. CDR3 sequence reads: CASSFDLTHTYNEQFF. The CDR3, as DNA: TGTGCCAGCAGTTTTGACCTGACGCATACCTACAATGAGCAGTTCTTC. Drawing the rest from reference TRBV28 and TRBJ2-1, the complete variable domain is DVKVTQSSRYLVKRTGEKVFLECVQDMDHENMFWYRQDPGLGLRLIYFSYDVKMKEKGDIPEGYSVSREKKERFSLILESASTNQTSMYLCASSFDLTHTYNEQFFGPGTRLTVL.

A single count supports this clone. The rearrangement uses TRBV9 and TRBJ2-1; the match to TRBD2 covers 8 bases. The J segment lost 0 bases and the V segment lost 0 bases, leaving 2 bases of the junction unmatched. The CDR3 loop spans 16 amino acids. Germline lookup yields CDR1 SGDLS and CDR2 YYNGEE. The DNA of the CDR3 is TGTGCCAGCAGCGTAGAACTAGCGGACTCCTACAATGAGCAGTTCTTC. Translating it yields CASSVELADSYNEQFF. Full variable domain (remainder filled in from reference TRBV9 and TRBJ2-1): DSGVTQTPKHLITATGQRVTLRCSPRSGDLSVYWYQQSLDQGLQFLIQYYNGEERAKGNILERFSAQQFPDLHSELNLSSLELGDSALYFCASSVELADSYNEQFFGPGTRLTVL.